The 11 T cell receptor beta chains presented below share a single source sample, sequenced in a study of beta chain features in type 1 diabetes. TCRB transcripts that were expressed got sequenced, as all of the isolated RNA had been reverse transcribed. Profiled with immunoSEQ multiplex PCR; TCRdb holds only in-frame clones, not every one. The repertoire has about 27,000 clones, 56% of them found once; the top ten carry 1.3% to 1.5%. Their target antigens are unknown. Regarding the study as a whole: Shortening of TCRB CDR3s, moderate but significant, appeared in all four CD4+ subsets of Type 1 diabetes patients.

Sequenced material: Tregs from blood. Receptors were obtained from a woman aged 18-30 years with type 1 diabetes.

The CDR3 DNA is TGCGCCAGCAGCTCCGACAGATCCTATACGCAGTATTTT. Protein: CASSSDRSYTQYF. The chain uses TRBV10-1 and TRBJ2-3; possibly TRBD1 for D (5 bases). CDR3 length equals 13 residues. V was pared by 6 bases and J by 7 bases, with 14 bases between. Germline V gene sequence: CDR1 WNHNN, CDR2 SYGVQD (reference sequence).

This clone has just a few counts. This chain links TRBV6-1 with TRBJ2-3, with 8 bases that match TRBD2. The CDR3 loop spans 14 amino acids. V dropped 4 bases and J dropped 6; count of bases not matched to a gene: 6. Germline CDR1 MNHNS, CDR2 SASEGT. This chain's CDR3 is CASSARTSPDTQYF. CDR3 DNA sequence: TGTGCCAGCAGTGCCCGGACTAGCCCCGATACGCAGTATTTT.

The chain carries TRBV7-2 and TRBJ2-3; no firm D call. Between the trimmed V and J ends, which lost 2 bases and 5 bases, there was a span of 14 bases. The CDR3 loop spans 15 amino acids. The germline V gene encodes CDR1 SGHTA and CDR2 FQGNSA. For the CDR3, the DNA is TGTGCCAGCAGCTTACTGGGCAGAGATATAGATACGCAGTATTTT. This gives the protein CASSLLGRDIDTQYF. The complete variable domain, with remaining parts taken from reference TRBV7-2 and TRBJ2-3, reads GAGVSQSPSNKVTEKGKDVELRCDPISGHTALYWYRQSLGQGLEFLIYFQGNSAPDKSGLPSDRFSAERTGGSVSTLTIQRTQQEDSAVYLCASSLLGRDIDTQYFGPGTRLTVL.

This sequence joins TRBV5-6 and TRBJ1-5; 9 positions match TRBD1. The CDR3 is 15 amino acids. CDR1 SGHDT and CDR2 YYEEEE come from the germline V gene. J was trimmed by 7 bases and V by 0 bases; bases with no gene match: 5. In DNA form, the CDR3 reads TGTGCCAGCAGCTTGGGACAGGGGGTTAACCAGCCCCAGCATTTT. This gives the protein CASSLGQGVNQPQHF.

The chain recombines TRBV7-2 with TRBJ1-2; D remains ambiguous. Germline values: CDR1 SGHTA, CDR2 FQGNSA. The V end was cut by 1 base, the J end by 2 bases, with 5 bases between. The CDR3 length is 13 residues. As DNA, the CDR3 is TGTGCCAGCAGCTTAGGACAAAACTATGGCTACACCTTC. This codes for CASSLGQNYGYTF.

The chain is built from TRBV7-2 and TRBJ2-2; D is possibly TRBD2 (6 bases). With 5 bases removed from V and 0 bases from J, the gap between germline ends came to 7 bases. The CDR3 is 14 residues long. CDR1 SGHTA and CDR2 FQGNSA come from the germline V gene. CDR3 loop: CASSRLANTGELFF. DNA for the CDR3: TGTGCCAGCAGCAGACTAGCGAACACCGGGGAGCTGTTTTTT.

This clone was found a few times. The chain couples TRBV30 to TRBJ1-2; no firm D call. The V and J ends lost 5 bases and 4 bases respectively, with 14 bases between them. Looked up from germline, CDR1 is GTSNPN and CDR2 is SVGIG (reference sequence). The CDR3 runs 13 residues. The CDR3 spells CAWGSGFFYGYTF. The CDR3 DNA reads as TGTGCCTGGGGGTCAGGTTTCTTCTATGGCTACACCTTC.

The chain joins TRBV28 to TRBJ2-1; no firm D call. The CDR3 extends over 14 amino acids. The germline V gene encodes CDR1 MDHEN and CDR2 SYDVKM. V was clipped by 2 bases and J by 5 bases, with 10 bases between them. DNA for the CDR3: TGTGCCAGCAGTTTAAGCCCCGCGGACAATGAGCAGTTCTTC. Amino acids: CASSLSPADNEQFF. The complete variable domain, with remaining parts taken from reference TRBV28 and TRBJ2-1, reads DVKVTQSSRYLVKRTGEKVFLECVQDMDHENMFWYRQDPGLGLRLIYFSYDVKMKEKGDIPEGYSVSREKKERFSLILESASTNQTSMYLCASSLSPADNEQFFGPGTRLTVL.

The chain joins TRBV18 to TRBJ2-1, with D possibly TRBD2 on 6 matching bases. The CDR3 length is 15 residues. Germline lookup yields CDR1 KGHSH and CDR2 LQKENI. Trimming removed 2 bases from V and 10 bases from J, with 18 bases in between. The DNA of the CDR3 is TGTGCCAGCTCACCAGGGGCGGGATGGACAATCGAGCAGTTCTTC. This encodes CASSPGAGWTIEQFF.

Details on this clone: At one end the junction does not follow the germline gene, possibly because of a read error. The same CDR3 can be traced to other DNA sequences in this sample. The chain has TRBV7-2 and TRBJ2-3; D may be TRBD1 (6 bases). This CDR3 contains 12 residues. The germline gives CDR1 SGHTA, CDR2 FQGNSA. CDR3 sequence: CASSQGRHTQYF. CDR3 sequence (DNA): TGCGCCAGCAGCCAGGGGCGTCATACGCAGTATTTT. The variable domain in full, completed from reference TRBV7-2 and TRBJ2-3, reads GAGVSQSPSNKVTEKGKDVELRCDPISGHTALYWYRQSLGQGLEFLIYFQGNSAPDKSGLPSDRFSAERTGGSVSTLTIQRTQQEDSAVYLCASSQGRHTQYFGPGTRLTVL.

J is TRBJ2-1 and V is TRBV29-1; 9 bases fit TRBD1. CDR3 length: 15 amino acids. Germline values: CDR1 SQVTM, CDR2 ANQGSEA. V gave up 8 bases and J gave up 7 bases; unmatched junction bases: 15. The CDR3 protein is CSLKPGTGKSNEQFF. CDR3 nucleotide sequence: TGCAGCTTAAAACCTGGGACAGGGAAATCTAATGAGCAGTTCTTC.